Each of the 20 T cell receptor beta chains below was sequenced from the same sample in a study of blood T cells in healthy people across ages. For the second PCR, which ran for roughly 7 to 11 cycles, a sample-barcoded 5' primer and a J-beta primer mix were used. TCRdb re-called the 5' RACE reads through MiXCR, storing one row per CDR3 protein. The sample yields hundreds of thousands of distinct CDR3 sequences, 25% seen once. The sample also formed part of further work on T cells of mothers and their children.

Sequenced: blood. The receptors here all came from a boy aged 5-17 years in good health.

The V and J genes are TRBV4-1 and TRBJ2-6; weak D call: TRBD1 (6 bases). This CDR3 is built from 17 residues. The germline gives CDR1 MGHRA, CDR2 YSYEKL. Trimming shortened V by 2 bases and J by 0 bases, and 11 bases separated the two germline ends. The CDR3: CASSQIKTGSGANVLTF. DNA for the CDR3: TGCGCCAGCAGCCAAATAAAGACAGGCTCTGGGGCCAACGTCCTGACTTTC.

Note on this clonotype: A much larger clone is a single base away; this may be a read error. The CDR3 bases are TGTGCCAGCAGCCTCCCTATGTACGGGGAGCTGTTTTTT. Translated: CASSLPMYGELFF. The rearrangement uses TRBV7-3 and TRBJ2-2, with D unresolved. The CDR3 length is 13 residues. The V and J ends lost 5 bases and 7 bases respectively, with 11 bases between them. Germline CDR1 SGHTA, CDR2 FQGTGA.

This clonotype has a handful of counts. The chain recombines TRBV20-1 with TRBJ2-7; 11 nucleotides match TRBD2. V dropped 0 bases and J dropped 4; count of bases not matched to a gene: 8. The CDR3 is 16 amino acids. Germline lookup yields CDR1 DFQATT and CDR2 SNEGSKA (reference sequence). CDR3 sequence: CSAREDSGGAGYEQYF. The DNA for the CDR3 is TGCAGTGCTAGAGAGGATAGCGGGGGGGCGGGGTACGAGCAGTACTTC.

This clonotype was counted many times. The genes are TRBV12-3 or TRBV12-4 and TRBJ1-4; D ambiguous. V lost 3 bases and J lost 5, with 7 bases in between. This CDR3 spans 13 amino acids. The DNA of the CDR3 is TGTGCCAGCAGTTTGCGAGGAAATGAAAAACTGTTTTTT. Amino acid sequence: CASSLRGNEKLFF.

The chain employs TRBV20-1 and TRBJ2-3; TRBD2 aligns across 8 bases. V lost 3 bases, J lost 4 bases, and 9 bases stayed unmatched. The germline CDR1 and CDR2 sequences are DFQATT and SNEGSKA (reference sequence). This CDR3 region has 15 residues. Here the CDR3 DNA reads TGCAGTGCTAGGGCGGGGGGTCGTAACGCAGATACGCAGTATTTT. Translation: CSARAGGRNADTQYF.

In its sample, this clonotype was seen a few times. DNA of the CDR3: TGTGCCAGCAGCAAGAACCTGGGGACTAGAGGCCCAGATACGCAGTATTTT. Its protein product is CASSKNLGTRGPDTQYF. V gene TRBV7-6 combines with J gene TRBJ2-3; 8 positions agree with TRBD2. CDR1 is SGHVS, CDR2 FNYEAQ, per germline. V dropped 5 bases and J dropped 4; count of bases not matched to a gene: 14. CDR3 size: 17 residues.

The chain has TRBV27 and TRBJ1-4, with a possible D match to TRBD1 (6 bases). This CDR3 has 13 residues. V lost 11 bases and J 4 bases, leaving 14 bases between the germline ends. Germline V gives CDR1 MNHEY, CDR2 SMNVEV (reference sequence). CDR3 region: CAGGQPLNEKLFF. As DNA, the CDR3 is TGTGCCGGAGGACAGCCCCTTAATGAAAAACTGTTTTTT.

The genes are TRBV29-1 and TRBJ2-5, with 8 bases lining up with TRBD1. The J call may not be correct, given that the DNA end is closer to TRBJ2-7. The CDR3 runs 12 residues. The germline V gene encodes CDR1 SQVTM and CDR2 ANQGSEA. CDR3 nucleotides: TGCAGCGTTCTTACAGGGGGCTACGAGCAGTACTTC. Its translation: CSVLTGGYEQYF.

This clonotype showed up just a few times. The CDR3 region is CASSLLIIGNYGYTF. DNA of the CDR3: TGTGCCAGCAGCTTATTAATTATAGGAAACTATGGCTACACCTTC. This chain links TRBV11-2 with TRBJ1-2; D uncertain. CDR3 length equals 15 residues. Trimming pared 2 bases from V and 2 bases from J, leaving 12 bases between. Germline values: CDR1 SGHAT, CDR2 FQNNGV.

This clonotype has just a few counts. J is TRBJ1-5 and V is TRBV4-1; D is unclear. CDR3 length: 16 amino acids. V dropped 0 bases and J dropped 6 bases, with 15 bases sitting between them. Germline V lookup: CDR1 MGHRA, CDR2 YSYEKL. The CDR3 DNA reads TGCGCCAGCAGCCAAGAATACGGGCAGCCCTTTCAGCCCCAGCATTTT. Encoded protein: CASSQEYGQPFQPQHF.

This clonotype has just a few counts. The rearrangement joins TRBV9 to TRBJ2-2; 11 bases map to TRBD2. Trimming at V came to 3 bases and at J to 0 bases, leaving 1 base not matched to a gene. CDR3 size: 16 residues. In germline, CDR1 is SGDLS, CDR2 YYNGEE. Here the CDR3 reads CASSGGLAANTGELFF. CDR3 DNA sequence: TGTGCCAGCAGCGGGGGACTAGCGGCGAACACCGGGGAGCTGTTTTTT. Filled out from reference TRBV9 and TRBJ2-2, the complete variable domain reads DSGVTQTPKHLITATGQRVTLRCSPRSGDLSVYWYQQSLDQGLQFLIQYYNGEERAKGNILERFSAQQFPDLHSELNLSSLELGDSALYFCASSGGLAANTGELFFGEGSRLTVL.

The chain combines TRBV7-2 with TRBJ2-5; TRBD1 might be the D (5 bases). This CDR3 region has 16 residues. V shed 1 base and J shed 1 base, with 13 bases lying between them. Germline CDR1 and CDR2: SGHTA and FQGNSA. CDR3 region: CASSLGGLNPQETQYF. The DNA of the CDR3 is TGTGCCAGCAGCTTAGGGGGCCTTAACCCCCAAGAGACCCAGTACTTC.

This clonotype was counted a few times. V gene TRBV20-1 combines with J gene TRBJ2-7; TRBD2 matches 15 bases. With 1 base clipped from V and 4 bases from J, the junction kept 8 bases outside the gene matches. The CDR3 has 17 amino acids. Germline V gene data show CDR1 as DFQATT and CDR2 as SNEGSKA (reference sequence). The CDR3 spells CSARGTSGGASLYEQYF. DNA of the CDR3: TGCAGTGCTAGAGGGACTAGCGGGGGGGCCAGCTTGTACGAGCAGTACTTC.

Regarding this clonotype: The junction departs from germline at one end; a sequencing error may be responsible. This chain uses TRBV7-9 with TRBJ2-2, with 7 nucleotides matching TRBD1. The CDR3 extends over 16 amino acids. From germline, CDR1 is SEHNR and CDR2 FQNEAQ (reference sequence). The CDR3 DNA sequence: TGTGCCAACAGCTCCGTACAGGGGAGCAACACCGGGGAGCTGTTTTTT. This gives the protein CANSSVQGSNTGELFF.

The V call is TRBV29-1, the J call TRBJ2-3; D unresolved. CDR3 length: 12 residues. Germline CDR1 and CDR2: SQVTM and ANQGSEA. Trimming shortened V by 0 bases and J by 2 bases, and 3 bases separated the two germline ends. CDR3 sequence reads: CSVEENTDTQYF. CDR3 sequence (DNA): TGCAGCGTTGAAGAGAACACAGATACGCAGTATTTT.

This clonotype turned up a few times. The chain joins TRBV7-6 to TRBJ1-1, with D possibly being TRBD1 (6 bases). The germline V gene has CDR1 SGHVS and CDR2 FNYEAQ. The CDR3 runs to 17 residues. The V gene lost 0 bases and the J gene lost 0 bases, with 14 bases spanning the gap. CDR3 protein: CASSLAFQGPMNTEAFF. DNA for the CDR3: TGTGCCAGCAGCTTAGCTTTTCAGGGGCCCATGAACACTGAAGCTTTCTTT. Variable domain in full (rest from reference TRBV7-6 and TRBJ1-1): GAGVSQSPRYKVTKRGQDVALRCDPISGHVSLYWYRQALGQGPEFLTYFNYEAQQDKSGLPNDRFSAERPEGSISTLTIQRTEQRDSAMYRCASSLAFQGPMNTEAFFGQGTRLTVV.

The chain is built from TRBV20-1 and TRBJ2-3; TRBD2 matches 10 bases. V gave up 3 bases and J gave up 3 bases; unmatched junction bases: 6. This CDR3 spans 15 amino acids. Germline assignment: CDR1 DFQATT and CDR2 SNEGSKA (reference sequence). The CDR3 is CSARVSGRKTDTQYF. Written as DNA, the CDR3 is TGCAGTGCTAGGGTTAGCGGGAGGAAAACAGATACGCAGTATTTT.

The chain carries TRBV7-9 and TRBJ2-7, with no clear D. CDR1 and CDR2 (germline): SEHNR, FQNEAQ (reference sequence). The V end lost 5 bases, the J end lost 6 bases, and 11 bases lay between the germline ends. This CDR3 is 12 amino acids long. CDR3 nucleotides: TGTGCCAGCAGCCCACCGGATCTCGAGCAGTACTTC. Amino acid sequence: CASSPPDLEQYF.

The chain couples TRBV6-1 to TRBJ2-1, with unresolved D. Germline assignment: CDR1 MNHNS and CDR2 SASEGT. This CDR3 is built from 15 residues. The V end lost 0 bases, the J end lost 7 bases, and 13 bases lay between the germline ends. CDR3 loop: CASSEAGSGSNEQFF. The CDR3 coding sequence is TGTGCCAGCAGTGAAGCAGGATCGGGTAGTAATGAGCAGTTCTTC.

As DNA, the CDR3 is TGCGCCAGCAGCCAAGTTCTGCGGGCTCAAGAGACCCAGTACTTC. Translating gives CASSQVLRAQETQYF. The V call is TRBV4-1, the J call TRBJ2-5, with D perhaps matching TRBD2 (5 bases). Looked up from germline, CDR1 is MGHRA and CDR2 is YSYEKL. Trimming shortened V by 1 base and J by 2 bases, and 11 bases separated the two germline ends. CDR3 length: 15 amino acids.